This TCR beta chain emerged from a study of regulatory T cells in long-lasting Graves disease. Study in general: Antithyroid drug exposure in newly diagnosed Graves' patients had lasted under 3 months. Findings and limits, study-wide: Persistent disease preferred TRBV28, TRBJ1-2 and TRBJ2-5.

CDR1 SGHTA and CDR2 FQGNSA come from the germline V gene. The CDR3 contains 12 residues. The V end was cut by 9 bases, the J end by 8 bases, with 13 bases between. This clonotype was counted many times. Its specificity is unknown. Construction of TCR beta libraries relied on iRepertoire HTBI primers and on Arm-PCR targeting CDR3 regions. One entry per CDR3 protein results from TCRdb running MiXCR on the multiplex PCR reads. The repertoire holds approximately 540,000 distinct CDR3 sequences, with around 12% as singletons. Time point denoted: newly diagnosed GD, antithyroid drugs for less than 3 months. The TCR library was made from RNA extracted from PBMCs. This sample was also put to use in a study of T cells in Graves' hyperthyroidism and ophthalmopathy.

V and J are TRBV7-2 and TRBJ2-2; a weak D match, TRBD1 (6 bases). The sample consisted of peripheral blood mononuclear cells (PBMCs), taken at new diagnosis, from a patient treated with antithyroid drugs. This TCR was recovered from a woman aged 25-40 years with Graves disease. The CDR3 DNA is TGTGCCAGTACAGGGATATGGGGGGAGCTGTTTTTT. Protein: CASTGIWGELFF. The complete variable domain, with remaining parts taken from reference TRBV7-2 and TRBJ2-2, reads GAGVSQSPSNKVTEKGKDVELRCDPISGHTALYWYRQSLGQGLEFLIYFQGNSAPDKSGLPSDRFSAERTGGSVSTLTIQRTQQEDSAVYLCASTGIWGELFFGEGSRLTVL.